This T cell receptor beta chain originates from a study of CD8 T cells in ankylosing spondylitis. General study results and limits: Disease-linked clones reportedly concentrated significantly in matched ankylosing spondylitis synovial fluid. Disease-linked clones displayed a CD8+ phenotype and appeared relatively rarely in peripheral blood.

TCRdb reprocessed the 5' RACE reads with MiXCR, giving one entry per CDR3 protein. The sample lists under 250,000 distinct CDR3 sequences, roughly 32% occurring once. As regards this clonotype: Its antigen is currently unknown.

The TCR comes from a male donor with ankylosing spondylitis or in good health (not recorded which). The sequenced sample consisted of blood, either unsorted or a sorted T cell fraction (not recorded which).

CDR3 in amino acids: CASSLDGAGGREQYF. The CDR3 DNA reads TGCGCCAGCAGCTTGGATGGGGCAGGGGGGAGAGAGCAGTACTTC. This chain uses TRBV5-1 with TRBJ2-7; tentative D call: TRBD1 (7 bases). The V end lost 0 bases, the J end lost 7 bases, and 17 bases lay between the germline ends. Germline CDR1 and CDR2: SGHRS and YFSETQ. This CDR3 is 15 amino acids long.